This record covers a single T cell receptor beta chain. The antigen remains unidentified. This entry comes from a study of T cells expressing NK-cell markers. The CDR3 loop spans 15 amino acids. General study points: Top CD8+ clonotypes included the dominant CD3+CD56+NKG2C+ clonotypes in 5 or 6 donors.

From its re-call of the 5' RACE reads, TCRdb lists each CDR3 protein once, without DNA. The sample table sets out about 260,000 distinct CDR3 sequences. This rearrangement joins TRBV12-3 or TRBV12-4 to TRBJ1-5. The receptor's source is a young man in good health. Source material: blood T cells: a sorted CD56 or NKG2C T cell subset, CD4+ or CD8+ T cells, or bulk PBMC T cells (not recorded which). The CDR3 region is CASSLGAGSNQPQHF.